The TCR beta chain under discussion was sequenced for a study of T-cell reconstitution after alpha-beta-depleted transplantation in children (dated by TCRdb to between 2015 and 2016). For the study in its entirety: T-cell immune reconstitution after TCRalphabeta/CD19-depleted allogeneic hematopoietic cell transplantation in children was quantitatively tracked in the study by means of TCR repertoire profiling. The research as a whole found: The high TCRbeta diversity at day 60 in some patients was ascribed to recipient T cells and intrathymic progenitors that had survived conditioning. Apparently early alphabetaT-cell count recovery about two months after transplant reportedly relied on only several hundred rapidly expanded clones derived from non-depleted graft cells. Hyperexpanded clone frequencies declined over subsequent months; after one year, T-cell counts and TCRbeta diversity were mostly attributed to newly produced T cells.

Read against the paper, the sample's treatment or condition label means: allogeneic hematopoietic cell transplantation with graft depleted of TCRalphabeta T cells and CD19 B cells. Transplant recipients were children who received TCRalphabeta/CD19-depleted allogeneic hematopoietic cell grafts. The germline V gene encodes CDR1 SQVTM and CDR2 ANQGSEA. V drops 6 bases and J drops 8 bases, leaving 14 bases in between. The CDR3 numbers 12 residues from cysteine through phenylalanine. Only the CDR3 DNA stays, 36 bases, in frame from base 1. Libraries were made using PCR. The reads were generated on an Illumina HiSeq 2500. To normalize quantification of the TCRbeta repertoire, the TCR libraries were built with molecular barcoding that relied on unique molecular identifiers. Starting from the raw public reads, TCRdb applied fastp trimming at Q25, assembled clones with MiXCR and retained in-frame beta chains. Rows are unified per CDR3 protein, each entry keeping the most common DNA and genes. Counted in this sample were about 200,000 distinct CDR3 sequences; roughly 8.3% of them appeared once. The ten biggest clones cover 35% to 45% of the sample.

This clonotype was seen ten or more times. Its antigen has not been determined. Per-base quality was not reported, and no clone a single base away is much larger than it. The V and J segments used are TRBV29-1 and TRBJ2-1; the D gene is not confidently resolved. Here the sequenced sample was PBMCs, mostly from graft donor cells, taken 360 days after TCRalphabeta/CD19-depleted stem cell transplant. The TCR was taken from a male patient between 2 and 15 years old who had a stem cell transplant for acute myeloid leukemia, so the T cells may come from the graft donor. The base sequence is TGCAGCGTCGATCTGGGTGTAGATGAGCAGTTCTTC. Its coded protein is CSVDLGVDEQFF.